These 27 T cell receptor beta chains share one sample of origin, sequenced in a study of blood T cells in healthy people across ages (dated by TCRdb to about 2015). The library came from 5' RACE. Sequenced using an Illumina HiSeq 2500. A second PCR of about 6 to 11 cycles was performed with a sample-barcoded 5' primer and a J-beta primer mix. TCRdb passed the public sequencing reads through fastp at Q25 and MiXCR, retaining productive beta sequences. CDR3 protein duplicates are merged, each entry listing the most common genes and DNA. Here the sample has about 580,000 distinct CDR3 sequences; roughly 48% occur a single time. The ten top clones hold roughly 25% of the sample. The sequencing sample was made of blood. Every receptor here comes from a man older than 75 in good health.

This clonotype appeared a few times. The chain joins TRBV20-1 to TRBJ2-5; 9 positions agree with TRBD1. The V gene's germline CDR1 is DFQATT and CDR2 SNEGSKA (reference sequence). The J segment lost 7 bases and the V segment lost 5 bases, leaving 14 bases of the junction unmatched. This CDR3 comprises 15 residues. Here the CDR3 DNA reads TGCAGTGCTCGAGCGACCGGGACAGGGACTGGGACCCAGTACTTC. Translated, it gives CSARATGTGTGTQYF.

The chain combines TRBV4-3 with TRBJ1-2, with unresolved D. The germline gives CDR1 LGHNA, CDR2 YSLEER. The CDR3 is made up of 13 amino acids. Trimming left V 3 bases short and J 8 bases short, with 13 bases between. CDR3 in amino acids: CASSHGRLGGYTF. The CDR3 nucleotides are TGCGCCAGCAGCCACGGACGTCTTGGAGGCTACACCTTC.

The gene calls are TRBV24-1 and TRBJ2-5, with TRBD2 matching over 13 bases. The CDR3 runs to 18 residues. V gave up 4 bases and J gave up 11 bases; unmatched junction bases: 18. CDR1 is KGHDR and CDR2 is SFDVKD in the germline V gene. This CDR3 is CATSDTGTSGNTYNEQYF. DNA for the CDR3: TGTGCCACCAGTGACACCGGGACTAGCGGGAACACCTACAATGAGCAGTACTTC.

This clonotype has a handful of counts. The rearrangement uses TRBV20-1 and TRBJ2-5; 8 bases agree with TRBD1. Trimming at V came to 6 bases and at J to 4 bases, leaving 13 bases not matched to a gene. Germline V gene data show CDR1 as DFQATT and CDR2 as SNEGSKA (reference sequence). CDR3 length: 15 amino acids. The CDR3 reads CSANPPTGDVETQYF. The CDR3 DNA sequence: TGCAGTGCCAACCCCCCGACAGGGGATGTAGAGACCCAGTACTTC.

V and J are TRBV25-1 and TRBJ2-5, with TRBD2 identical over 7 bases. V lost 6 bases to trimming and J lost 11 bases; unmatched junction nucleotides: 15. Germline CDR1 and CDR2: MGHDK and SYGVNS. The CDR3 has 14 residues. This CDR3 is CASSEAGRNDEQYF. The CDR3 coding sequence is TGTGCCAGCAGCGAAGCGGGGCGGAACGATGAGCAGTACTTC.

This clonotype has ten or more counts. This chain links TRBV20-1 with TRBJ2-7, with 9 bases that match TRBD2. The junction had 3 bases not matched to a gene; V was cut back by 3 bases and J by 3 bases. The CDR3 consists of 13 residues. Germline loops: CDR1 DFQATT, CDR2 SNEGSKA (reference sequence). The CDR3 DNA sequence: TGCAGTGCTAGGCCTAGCGGGAACTACGAGCAGTACTTC. It is translated as CSARPSGNYEQYF.

The chain couples TRBV6-5 to TRBJ2-7, with TRBD2 matching over 7 bases. CDR1 is MNHEY, CDR2 SVGAGI, per germline. Unmatched junction bases numbered 12, after V lost 0 bases and J lost 4 bases. The CDR3 is made up of 17 amino acids. CDR3 region: CASSYSTSASPHYEQYF. CDR3 nucleotide sequence: TGTGCCAGCAGTTACTCAACTAGCGCGAGCCCCCATTACGAGCAGTACTTC.

This clonotype has more than one count but fewer than ten. Germline and junction disagree at one end, which may indicate a read error. The genes are TRBV11-2 and TRBJ2-5, with D uncertain. The last part of the DNA fits TRBJ2-7 better; the J call may be wrong. CDR3 length equals 13 residues. Germline V gives CDR1 SGHAT, CDR2 FQNNGV. CDR3 region: CASSLDVLNEQYF. Here the CDR3 DNA reads TGTGCCAGCAGCCTAGACGTCCTGAACGAGCAGTACTTC.

This clonotype occurred a few times. The genes are TRBV12-3 or TRBV12-4 and TRBJ1-1; D gene uncertain. The CDR3 is 12 amino acids. The V and J ends lost 2 bases and 6 bases respectively, with 7 bases between them. CDR3 DNA sequence: TGTGCCAGCAGTTTATGGGGTGCTGAAGCTTTCTTT. Translated: CASSLWGAEAFF.

This sequence joins TRBV12-3 or TRBV12-4 and TRBJ2-1; tentatively, D is TRBD1 (5 bases). V dropped 6 bases and J dropped 5 bases, with 14 bases sitting between them. The CDR3 length is 14 residues. CDR3 amino acids: CASRATVAHNEQFF. The CDR3 DNA reads as TGTGCCAGCAGAGCGACAGTGGCCCACAATGAGCAGTTCTTC.

The J gene is TRBJ2-4, the V gene TRBV7-9, with no clear D. This CDR3 comprises 15 residues. The germline V gene encodes CDR1 SEHNR and CDR2 FQNEAQ (reference sequence). V was trimmed by 5 bases and J by 13 bases, leaving 24 bases between them. Here the CDR3 reads CASSPVRGTYNEQYF. CDR3 DNA: TGTGCCAGCAGCCCCGTGCGAGGAACCTACAATGAGCAGTACTTC.

This chain uses TRBV9 with TRBJ1-1; no clear D. The CDR3 has 12 residues. The ends were cut back, 4 bases at V and 7 bases at J, with 11 bases in the middle. Germline-derived CDR1 and CDR2 are SGDLS and YYNGEE. The CDR3 loop is CASSPRADEAFF. The DNA of the CDR3 is TGTGCCAGCAGCCCTCGGGCGGATGAAGCTTTCTTT.

This clonotype was detected only once. The junction differs from germline at one of its ends, possibly a read error. The CDR3 reads CTSSQDRVINYGYTF. CDR3 nucleotides: TGTACCAGCAGCCAAGATAGGGTTATTAACTATGGCTACACCTTC. V and J are TRBV4-2 and TRBJ1-2; D gene uncertain. There are 15 residues in the CDR3. CDR1 and CDR2 (germline): LGHNA, YNFKEQ.

This clonotype was recorded a few times. The V and J genes are TRBV9 and TRBJ2-1; TRBD2 matches at 7 bases. The V and J ends lost 0 bases and 3 bases, in that order; junction bases with no gene match: 9. Germline V lookup: CDR1 SGDLS, CDR2 YYNGEE. CDR3 length: 17 residues. The CDR3 DNA is TGTGCCAGCAGCGTAGATAGTAGAAGCGGGGTCTACAATGAGCAGTTCTTC. Its protein is CASSVDSRSGVYNEQFF.

J is TRBJ2-5 and V is TRBV9, with D tentatively TRBD1 or TRBD2 (6 bases each). Germline lookup yields CDR1 SGDLS and CDR2 YYNGEE. This CDR3 is 15 amino acids long. The V end was cut by 1 base, the J end by 0 bases, with 10 bases between. Here the CDR3 DNA reads TGTGCCAGCAGCGTATCTGGGGGGCACCAAGAGACCCAGTACTTC. Its protein product is CASSVSGGHQETQYF. The variable domain in full, completed from reference TRBV9 and TRBJ2-5, reads DSGVTQTPKHLITATGQRVTLRCSPRSGDLSVYWYQQSLDQGLQFLIQYYNGEERAKGNILERFSAQQFPDLHSELNLSSLELGDSALYFCASSVSGGHQETQYFGPGTRLLVL.

This clonotype was found a few times. The V and J genes are TRBV7-9 and TRBJ1-2, with no clear D. Trimming shortened V by 3 bases and J by 2 bases, and 7 bases separated the two germline ends. Germline-derived CDR1 and CDR2 are SEHNR and FQNEAQ (reference sequence). The CDR3 runs to 13 residues. Here the CDR3 DNA reads TGTGCCAGCAGCTTCCAGGAGAACTATGGCTACACCTTC. Residues: CASSFQENYGYTF.

The chain is built from TRBV9 and TRBJ1-4; TRBD1 agrees at 8 bases. Germline-derived CDR1 and CDR2 are SGDLS and YYNGEE. V was clipped by 2 bases and J by 8 bases; unmatched bases: 5. There are 14 residues in the CDR3. CDR3 coding DNA: TGTGCCAGCAGCGTCGGACAGGGAGGCGAAAAACTGTTTTTT. Protein: CASSVGQGGEKLFF.

V gene TRBV6-1 combines with J gene TRBJ2-1; 15 bases map to TRBD2. Trimming removed 8 bases from V and 7 bases from J; junction bases left unmatched: 18. The CDR3 has 19 residues. Per germline, CDR1 MNHNS and CDR2 SASEGT. For the CDR3, the DNA is TGTGCCAGCGGGAAGAGGGGATTCGGGACTAGCGGGAGGAGTAATGAGCAGTTCTTC. Translating it yields CASGKRGFGTSGRSNEQFF.

This rearrangement joins TRBV7-2 to TRBJ2-3; TRBD2 might be the D (6 bases). CDR1 is SGHTA, CDR2 FQGNSA, per germline. This CDR3 is built from 16 residues. The germline V and J ends were trimmed by 1 base and 0 bases, with 11 bases remaining between them. The CDR3, as DNA: TGTGCCAGCAGCTTAGGTCCCCGGGGGAGCACAGATACGCAGTATTTT. Protein sequence: CASSLGPRGSTDTQYF.

The V and J genes are TRBV2 and TRBJ2-4; weak D call: TRBD2 (5 bases). The end of the DNA fits TRBJ2-7 better, so the J call may be wrong. This CDR3 has 15 residues. Germline CDR1 is SNHLY and CDR2 is FYNNEI. The CDR3 reads CASTSQSYGGYEQYF. CDR3 DNA: TGTGCCAGCACCTCCCAGAGCTACGGAGGCTACGAGCAGTACTTC.

This clonotype has only a few counts. The chain employs TRBV29-1 and TRBJ2-7; D could derive from TRBD1 or TRBD2 (5 bases each). The CDR3 spans 13 residues. The germline gives CDR1 SQVTM, CDR2 ANQGSEA. The V gene lost 6 bases and the J gene lost 3 bases, with 15 bases spanning the gap. The CDR3 loop reads CSVAGTGNYEQYF. CDR3 DNA: TGCAGCGTCGCCGGGACGGGAAACTACGAGCAGTACTTC.

The chain uses TRBV20-1 and TRBJ2-7, with unresolved D. The germline V gene has CDR1 DFQATT and CDR2 SNEGSKA (reference sequence). The CDR3 is 9 residues long. CDR3 loop: CRGTYEQYF. As DNA, the CDR3 is TGCAGGGGGACCTACGAGCAGTACTTC.

In its sample, this clonotype was seen a few times. The chain is built from TRBV5-1 and TRBJ2-4; a possible D gene is TRBD1 (6 bases). With the DNA end fitting TRBJ2-7 better, the J assignment may be wrong. The CDR3 runs to 13 residues. The germline V gene has CDR1 SGHRS and CDR2 YFSETQ. The CDR3 DNA is TGCGCCAGCAGCTTGGAGGGGGAGACCGAGCAGTACTTC. Translating it yields CASSLEGETEQYF.

This clonotype was detected only once. The chain combines TRBV28 with TRBJ1-6, with TRBD1 identical over 9 bases. Trimming at V came to 3 bases and at J to 5 bases, leaving 5 bases not matched to a gene. The CDR3 length is 16 residues. Germline V gene data show CDR1 as MDHEN and CDR2 as SYDVKM. CDR3 region: CASSLETGGDNSPLHF. CDR3 sequence (DNA): TGTGCCAGCAGTTTGGAGACAGGGGGTGATAATTCACCCCTCCACTTT. Full variable domain (rest looked up from reference TRBV28 and TRBJ1-6): DVKVTQSSRYLVKRTGEKVFLECVQDMDHENMFWYRQDPGLGLRLIYFSYDVKMKEKGDIPEGYSVSREKKERFSLILESASTNQTSMYLCASSLETGGDNSPLHFGNGTRLTVT.

The chain uses TRBV5-6 and TRBJ2-3, with a tentative D call TRBD2 (7 bases). V dropped 2 bases and J dropped 8 bases, with 24 bases sitting between them. The CDR3 runs 17 residues. Germline lookup yields CDR1 SGHDT and CDR2 YYEEEE. The CDR3 DNA sequence: TGTGCCAGCAGCTTTATTACGTTAGCGGGCCGAGGGGGTACGCAGTATTTT. This sequence encodes CASSFITLAGRGGTQYF. The full variable domain, in which reference TRBV5-6 and TRBJ2-3 provide the parts outside the CDR3, is DAGVTQSPTHLIKTRGQQVTLRCSPKSGHDTVSWYQQALGQGPQFIFQYYEEEERQRGNFPDRFSGHQFPNYSSELNVNALLLGDSALYLCASSFITLAGRGGTQYFGPGTRLTVL.

The rearrangement links TRBV15 to TRBJ2-6; 7 bases fit TRBD1. Trimming cost V 3 bases and J 3 bases; bases outside gene matches: 5. Germline V gene sequence: CDR1 LNHNV, CDR2 YYDKDF (reference sequence). The CDR3 has 16 amino acids. The CDR3 DNA follows: TGTGCCACCAGCAGCCCCAGGGGGTTTGGGGCCAACGTCCTGACTTTC. Translating gives CATSSPRGFGANVLTF.

The chain couples TRBV20-1 to TRBJ2-7; 8 bases map to TRBD2. This CDR3 is 14 amino acids long. CDR1 is DFQATT, CDR2 SNEGSKA, per germline (reference sequence). Trimming at V came to 0 bases and at J to 4 bases, leaving 5 bases not matched to a gene. The CDR3 spells CSARDREGLYEQYF. The CDR3 DNA reads as TGCAGTGCTAGAGATCGGGAGGGCCTATACGAGCAGTACTTC.